Listed here are 15 T cell receptor beta chains from one sample, sequenced in a study of PD-L1 blockade in urothelial cancer. Time point specified: pretreatment peripheral blood. Clones were sequenced by immunoSEQ multiplex PCR, and TCRdb holds only the in-frame ones, with some missing. The sample comprises about 52,000 clones, 84% of which are singletons, and roughly 1.3% rests with the top ten. The specimen comprised PBMCs, sampled around atezolizumab (anti-PD-L1) treatment. The receptors come from a man between 50 and 59 years old with urothelial cancer.

The count of this clone is one. The rearrangement links TRBV5-1 to TRBJ2-1, with 11 bases that match TRBD2. This CDR3 is 17 amino acids long. The trim removed 5 bases at V and 4 bases at J, leaving 11 bases unmatched. CDR1 SGHRS and CDR2 YFSETQ come from the germline V gene. This CDR3 reads CASSLWVTSGSYNEQFF. The CDR3 DNA reads as TGCGCCAGCAGTCTGTGGGTAACTAGCGGGAGTTACAATGAGCAGTTCTTC.

The V call is TRBV29-1, the J call TRBJ2-7; 8 bases line up with TRBD2. The CDR3 has 15 amino acids. The V segment lost 4 bases and the J segment 3 bases; nucleotides outside the gene matches: 11. Germline lookup yields CDR1 SQVTM and CDR2 ANQGSEA. CDR3 region: CSVGSYTGGLYEQYF. In DNA form, the CDR3 reads TGCAGCGTTGGGTCCTATACGGGAGGGCTCTACGAGCAGTACTTC.

This chain links TRBV7-7 with TRBJ2-2; D unclear. Looked up from germline, CDR1 is SSHAT and CDR2 is FNYEAQ (reference sequence). V was trimmed by 0 bases and J by 5 bases, leaving 7 bases between them. This CDR3 region has 14 residues. The CDR3, as DNA: TGTGCCAGCAGCTTAGCAGTCAGGACCGGGGAGCTGTTTTTT. Translated, it gives CASSLAVRTGELFF.

The rearrangement links TRBV27 to TRBJ2-3, with TRBD2 matching 9 bases. In germline, CDR1 is MNHEY, CDR2 SMNVEV (reference sequence). V shed 5 bases, J shed 1 base, and the junction held 7 bases outside the gene matches. The CDR3 is made up of 16 amino acids. The CDR3 loop reads CASSPKLAGGTDTQYF. The CDR3 nucleotides are TGTGCCAGCAGTCCGAAATTAGCGGGAGGCACAGATACGCAGTATTTT.

The chain links TRBV6-1 to TRBJ2-6; a possible D gene is TRBD1 (7 bases). The CDR3 is 15 amino acids. V was trimmed by 6 bases and J by 4 bases, leaving 13 bases between them. Germline CDR1 is MNHNS and CDR2 is SASEGT. CDR3 amino acids: CASRATGRGANVLTF. The CDR3 region has the DNA TGTGCCAGCAGAGCGACAGGGAGGGGGGCCAACGTCCTGACTTTC.

The genes are TRBV27 and TRBJ1-4, with TRBD1 identical over 8 bases. The germline CDR1 and CDR2 sequences are MNHEY and SMNVEV (reference sequence). The V gene end was trimmed by 6 bases and the J gene end by 7 bases; junction bases not matched to a gene: 7. This CDR3 comprises 14 residues. The CDR3, as DNA: TGTGCCAGCAGGCGGACAGGGTCCCCTGAAAAACTGTTTTTT. Its translation is CASRRTGSPEKLFF.

The chain uses TRBV27 and TRBJ2-4; TRBD1 is a possible D gene (5 bases). Germline V gene data show CDR1 as MNHEY and CDR2 as SMNVEV (reference sequence). The V end was cut by 4 bases, the J end by 5 bases, with 21 bases between. This CDR3 contains 17 residues. The CDR3 sequence: CASSSLPGRARENIQYF. The CDR3 DNA follows: TGTGCCAGCAGTTCTTTACCGGGCAGGGCACGGGAAAACATTCAGTACTTC.

This chain links TRBV10-3 with TRBJ2-2; TRBD2 is a possible D gene (5 bases). V was cut by 11 bases and J by 6 bases, with 16 bases left in between. Germline loops: CDR1 ENHRY, CDR2 SYGVKD. This CDR3 has 13 amino acids. Here the CDR3 DNA reads TGTGCCGTTAGACCAGAGGGCCCCGGGGAGCTGTTTTTT. Its protein product is CAVRPEGPGELFF.

The chain joins TRBV4-2 to TRBJ2-1, with 8 bases that match TRBD2. Per germline, CDR1 LGHNA and CDR2 YNFKEQ. The CDR3 extends over 17 amino acids. V lost 1 base and J lost 4; bases outside the gene matches: 9. CDR3 bases: TGTGCCAGCAGCCAAGTGGGAAGCGCGGGGGGTTACAATGAGCAGTTCTTC. Encoded protein: CASSQVGSAGGYNEQFF.

This clone was counted once. This sequence joins TRBV19 and TRBJ1-2; 9 nucleotides agree with TRBD1. CDR3 size: 12 residues. V was clipped by 9 bases and J by 3 bases; unmatched bases: 2. Germline V gene lookup returns CDR1 LNHDA and CDR2 SQIVND (reference sequence). This CDR3 is CASGTGHYGYTF. In DNA form, the CDR3 reads TGTGCCAGCGGGACAGGGCACTATGGCTACACCTTC.

V is TRBV18 and J is TRBJ1-2; D is unresolved. This CDR3 comprises 14 residues. CDR1 KGHSH and CDR2 LQKENI come from the germline V gene. Trimming pared 3 bases from V and 7 bases from J, leaving 15 bases between. The DNA of the CDR3 is TGTGCCAGCTCACCTCAAGGGAGGTCAGCTGGCTACACCTTC. Its protein is CASSPQGRSAGYTF. Full variable domain (missing parts from reference TRBV18 and TRBJ1-2): NAGVMQNPRHLVRRRGQEARLRCSPMKGHSHVYWYRQLPEEGLKFMVYLQKENIIDESGMPKERFSAEFPKEGPSILRIQQVVRGDSAAYFCASSPQGRSAGYTFGSGTRLTVV.

The rearrangement joins TRBV21-1 to TRBJ1-2; TRBD1, the D gene given by the table, was not confirmed from the DNA. TRBV21-1 counts as a pseudogene. The CDR3 length is 17 residues. The CDR3 spells CASSSSIGIYRADGYTF. CDR3 DNA sequence: TGTGCCAGCAGCAGTTCTATCGGAATTTACAGGGCGGATGGCTACACCTTC.

CDR3 sequence (DNA): TGTGCCAGCAGCAAAGGCGGGACAGGGAATGAAAAACTGTTTTTT. Its translation: CASSKGGTGNEKLFF. The chain recombines TRBV21-1 with TRBJ1-4; the tabulated D call, TRBD1, remains unverified against the DNA. TRBV21-1 is deemed a pseudogene. This CDR3 is 15 amino acids long.

The V gene is TRBV4-1, the J gene TRBJ2-7; 8 nucleotides align to TRBD1. This CDR3 spans 16 amino acids. CDR1 and CDR2 from the germline V gene are MGHRA and YSYEKL. Trimming cost V 0 bases and J 2 bases; bases outside gene matches: 6. Here the CDR3 DNA reads TGCGCCAGCAGCCAAGAATTTCCACAGGGGGCCTACGAGCAGTACTTC. Its translation is CASSQEFPQGAYEQYF.

The rearrangement joins TRBV5-5 to TRBJ2-7; 12 positions match TRBD1. Germline trimming cut 0 bases from V and 7 bases from J; bases unmatched to any gene: 8. The CDR3 is made up of 16 amino acids. Per germline, CDR1 SGHKS and CDR2 YYEKEE (reference sequence). CDR3 DNA sequence: TGTGCCAGCAGCTTGGAGTGGGGGACAGGGGGCGAAGAGCAGTACTTC. It yields the protein CASSLEWGTGGEEQYF.